These 29 T cell receptor beta chains came from one sample sequenced in a study of T cell responses to AZD1222 COVID-19 vaccine. Using immunoSEQ multiplex PCR, the repertoire was profiled, and TCRdb retains in-frame clones only, with some absent. Of about 150,000 clones listed, around 89% are singletons. Sample: peripheral blood, taken on day 0 of AZD1222 vaccination. These receptor sequences come from an adult in good health.

This sequence joins TRBV27 and TRBJ2-3, with 12 bases that match TRBD2. The length of the CDR3 is 16 residues. Germline V CDR1 and CDR2: MNHEY, SMNVEV (reference sequence). The ends lost 3 bases at V and 6 bases at J; junction bases unmatched: 7. The CDR3 reads CASSFASGGAGDTQYF. CDR3 nucleotide sequence: TGTGCCAGCAGTTTTGCTAGCGGGGGGGCGGGGGATACGCAGTATTTT.

This chain connects TRBV5-5 to TRBJ1-1; the D gene is possibly TRBD1 (6 bases). Per the germline V gene, CDR1 is SGHKS and CDR2 is YYEKEE (reference sequence). This CDR3 comprises 14 residues. Trimming took off 0 bases at V and 6 bases at J, with 12 bases between the two ends. The CDR3 DNA reads TGTGCCAGCAGCTTGGAGCAGGGGCTGGCTGAAGCTTTCTTT. Its translation: CASSLEQGLAEAFF.

The chain has TRBV5-1 and TRBJ1-5, with D perhaps matching TRBD1 (6 bases). Germline V gives CDR1 SGHRS, CDR2 YFSETQ. Between the trimmed V and J ends, which lost 5 bases and 0 bases, there was a span of 15 bases. This CDR3 spans 16 amino acids. In nucleotides, the CDR3 is TGCGCCAGCAGTCCCGGACAGACTTATAGCAATCAGCCCCAGCATTTT. Translated, it gives CASSPGQTYSNQPQHF.

The J gene is TRBJ1-2, the V gene TRBV12-3 or TRBV12-4; D ambiguous. The CDR3 extends over 13 amino acids. Trimming removed 7 bases from V and 8 bases from J, with 17 bases in between. CDR3 protein: CASIHPPSGGYTF. The CDR3 bases are TGTGCCAGCATCCATCCCCCGTCGGGAGGCTACACCTTC.

The chain joins TRBV4-1 to TRBJ2-7; TRBD1 matches at 7 bases. Germline V gene sequence: CDR1 MGHRA, CDR2 YSYEKL. This CDR3 spans 16 amino acids. V trimming: 4 bases; J trimming: 3 bases; junction bases outside the gene matches: 12. This CDR3 reads CASSRSRTGDRYEQYF. In nucleotides, the CDR3 is TGCGCCAGCAGCCGATCCCGGACAGGAGATCGCTACGAGCAGTACTTC.

V is TRBV7-2 and J is TRBJ1-1, with a tentative D call TRBD1 (6 bases). The germline CDR1 and CDR2 sequences are SGHTA and FQGNSA. The length of the CDR3 is 15 residues. The V and J ends lost 3 bases and 2 bases respectively, with 13 bases between them. CDR3: CASSFTAGANTEAFF. The DNA of the CDR3 is TGTGCCAGCAGCTTCACGGCAGGGGCTAACACTGAAGCTTTCTTT.

The rearrangement joins TRBV28 to TRBJ2-3, with D perhaps matching TRBD1 or TRBD2 (5 bases each). Trimming cost V 7 bases and J 4 bases, with 21 bases left between them. Germline CDR1 reads MDHEN; CDR2 reads SYDVKM. The CDR3 runs to 16 residues. The CDR3 spells CASKKSGGRGADTQYF. CDR3 sequence (DNA): TGTGCCAGCAAGAAAAGTGGGGGTCGAGGCGCAGATACGCAGTATTTT.

V usage is TRBV11-2 and J usage is TRBJ2-3; 8 nucleotides line up with TRBD1. The CDR3 covers 14 residues. With V trimmed by 5 bases and J by 3 bases, 4 bases remained unmatched. The germline V gene encodes CDR1 SGHAT and CDR2 FQNNGV. CDR3 protein: CASSMGQVTDTQYF. The CDR3 DNA reads TGTGCCAGCAGCATGGGACAGGTAACAGATACGCAGTATTTT.

This sequence joins TRBV9 and TRBJ1-6; 8 positions agree with TRBD1. This CDR3 is 14 amino acids long. CDR1 SGDLS and CDR2 YYNGEE come from the germline V gene. V dropped 0 bases and J dropped 9; count of bases not matched to a gene: 2. Here the CDR3 DNA reads TGTGCCAGCAGCGTAGAGGACAGGGTTTCACCCCTCCACTTT. Its translation is CASSVEDRVSPLHF.

The rearrangement uses TRBV6-6 and TRBJ1-6; D not resolved. The CDR3 is 14 amino acids. Germline V gives CDR1 MNHNY, CDR2 SVGAGI (reference sequence). Trimming took 1 base from V and 6 from J, leaving 7 bases between them. CDR3 nucleotides: TGTGCCAGCAGTTACTTACAGTCTAATTCACCCCTCCACTTT. Residues: CASSYLQSNSPLHF.

The chain links TRBV18 to TRBJ1-2, with no clear D. CDR3 length: 13 amino acids. The ends were cut back, 3 bases at V and 4 bases at J, with 9 bases in the middle. Germline values: CDR1 KGHSH, CDR2 LQKENI. CDR3: CASSPNGFYGYTF. The CDR3 DNA follows: TGTGCCAGCTCACCGAACGGCTTCTATGGCTACACCTTC.

The chain has TRBV5-6 and TRBJ1-2; TRBD1 matches 8 bases. Germline V gives CDR1 SGHDT, CDR2 YYEEEE. This CDR3 has 14 residues. V lost 0 bases and J lost 6; bases outside the gene matches: 4. CDR3 sequence reads: CASSLDRGIDGYTF. CDR3 nucleotide sequence: TGTGCCAGCAGCTTGGACAGGGGGATCGATGGCTACACCTTC. Based on the CDR3 plus reference TRBV5-6 and TRBJ1-2, the full variable domain is DAGVTQSPTHLIKTRGQQVTLRCSPKSGHDTVSWYQQALGQGPQFIFQYYEEEERQRGNFPDRFSGHQFPNYSSELNVNALLLGDSALYLCASSLDRGIDGYTFGSGTRLTVV.

The chain recombines TRBV2 with TRBJ1-2; 7 positions agree with TRBD1. The ends lost 1 base at V and 4 bases at J; junction bases unmatched: 0. The CDR3 extends over 13 amino acids. CDR1 SNHLY and CDR2 FYNNEI come from the germline V gene. The CDR3 nucleotides read TGTGCCAGCAGTGAAGGGACAGGCTATGGCTACACCTTC. It is translated as CASSEGTGYGYTF.

This chain uses TRBV14 with TRBJ2-7; no reliable D call. The CDR3 consists of 11 residues. V was shortened by 2 bases and J by 6 bases, with 5 bases between the two germline ends. The germline CDR1 and CDR2 sequences are SGHDN and FVKESK. CDR3 sequence: CASSQYIEQYF. As DNA, the CDR3 is TGTGCCAGCAGCCAATATATCGAGCAGTACTTC.

V is TRBV3-1 (or the pseudogene TRBV3-2) and J is TRBJ2-1, with 7 bases that match TRBD2. This CDR3 is built from 16 residues. Trimming took 4 bases from V and 0 from J; bases not matched to a gene: 6. Germline-derived CDR1 and CDR2 are LGHDT and YNNKEL (reference sequence). CDR3 sequence reads: CASSPHGGSSYNEQFF. CDR3 sequence (DNA): TGTGCCAGCAGCCCACACGGGGGGAGCTCCTACAATGAGCAGTTCTTC.

The chain uses TRBV27 and TRBJ1-2; TRBD1 is a possible D gene (6 bases). The germline CDR1 and CDR2 sequences are MNHEY and SMNVEV (reference sequence). Deletions cut 5 bases from V and 2 bases from J, with 9 bases between. The CDR3 is 13 residues long. CDR3: CASSPGQNYGYTF. Here the CDR3 DNA reads TGTGCCAGCAGTCCCGGACAGAACTATGGCTACACCTTC.

V and J are TRBV6-5 and TRBJ2-1, with a weak D call TRBD1 (6 bases). Germline values: CDR1 MNHEY, CDR2 SVGAGI. The V gene lost 10 bases and the J gene lost 13 bases, with 17 bases spanning the gap. The CDR3 spans 11 residues. CDR3 in DNA: TGTGCCACCCTATGGACAGTATACCAGTTCTTC. Encoded protein: CATLWTVYQFF.

This sequence joins TRBV4-2 and TRBJ2-2, with D perhaps TRBD1 or TRBD2 (5 bases each). CDR1 LGHNA and CDR2 YNFKEQ come from the germline V gene. This CDR3 comprises 17 residues. V was pared by 0 bases and J by 2 bases, with 13 bases between. CDR3 DNA sequence: TGTGCCAGCAGCCAAGATTCTGGGGGATCTAACACCGGGGAGCTGTTTTTT. The encoded protein is CASSQDSGGSNTGELFF.

This chain uses TRBV10-3 with TRBJ2-7, with D perhaps matching TRBD1 (6 bases). CDR1 is ENHRY, CDR2 SYGVKD, per germline. CDR3 length: 13 residues. V lost 4 bases to trimming and J lost 4 bases, with 11 bases between them. The chain's CDR3 is CAISGGPGYEQYF. CDR3 nucleotide sequence: TGTGCCATCAGTGGGGGGCCGGGGTACGAGCAGTACTTC.

The genes are TRBV10-1 and TRBJ2-4; D unresolved. Germline-derived CDR1 and CDR2 are WNHNN and SYGVQD (reference sequence). V lost 3 bases, J lost 3 bases, and 9 bases lay in between. The CDR3 extends over 14 amino acids. The CDR3 is CASSDTGFKNIQYF. CDR3 coding DNA: TGCGCCAGCAGTGATACCGGGTTCAAAAACATTCAGTACTTC.

The chain combines TRBV2 with TRBJ2-2, with D unclear. V lost 3 bases to trimming and J lost 1 base, with 6 bases between them. The V gene's germline CDR1 is SNHLY and CDR2 FYNNEI. This CDR3 has 14 amino acids. CDR3 in DNA: TGTGCCAGCAGTGATCACCGGAACACCGGGGAGCTGTTTTTT. Protein: CASSDHRNTGELFF.

The chain joins TRBV11-2 to TRBJ1-1, with 7 positions matching TRBD1. Unmatched junction bases numbered 2, after V lost 3 bases and J lost 1 base. Germline loops: CDR1 SGHAT, CDR2 FQNNGV. The CDR3 is 14 residues long. CDR3 sequence: CASSFNRGNTEAFF. CDR3 DNA sequence: TGTGCCAGCAGCTTTAACAGGGGGAACACTGAAGCTTTCTTT.

This clone has only a few counts. The gene calls are TRBV5-1 and TRBJ1-1; tentatively, D is TRBD1 (6 bases). This CDR3 region has 13 residues. V dropped 0 bases and J dropped 7 bases, with 10 bases sitting between them. CDR1 and CDR2 from the germline V gene are SGHRS and YFSETQ. The chain's CDR3 is CASSLDRADEAFF. The CDR3 DNA reads as TGCGCCAGCAGCTTGGACAGGGCGGATGAAGCTTTCTTT.

The genes are TRBV7-8 and TRBJ2-1; 11 positions agree with TRBD1. CDR1 SGHVS and CDR2 FQNEAQ come from the germline V gene. J lost 2 bases, V lost 2 bases, and 2 bases had no gene match. The CDR3 sequence is 16 residues long. The CDR3 DNA reads as TGTGCCAGCAGCTTATGGGGACAGGGGGCCTACAATGAGCAGTTCTTC. This gives the protein CASSLWGQGAYNEQFF.

The chain employs TRBV9 and TRBJ2-7; 8 bases map to TRBD2. Looked up from germline, CDR1 is SGDLS and CDR2 is YYNGEE. There are 15 residues in the CDR3. The V gene end was trimmed by 0 bases and the J gene end by 0 bases; junction bases not matched to a gene: 2. CDR3 residues: CASSVAAGASYEQYF. The CDR3 DNA reads TGTGCCAGCAGCGTAGCAGCGGGGGCCTCCTACGAGCAGTACTTC.

Here the CDR3 reads CASSYILGNSPLHF. The CDR3 bases are TGTGCCAGCAGTTACATTTTGGGAAATTCACCCCTCCACTTT. The chain is built from TRBV6-2 or TRBV6-3 and TRBJ1-6, with unresolved D. This CDR3 comprises 14 residues. V shed 2 bases and J shed 7 bases, with 9 bases lying between them. The germline V gene encodes CDR1 MNHEY and CDR2 SVGEGT.

The genes are TRBV6-5 and TRBJ1-5; 7 bases map to TRBD1. The CDR3 consists of 13 residues. The V segment lost 5 bases and the J segment 11 bases; nucleotides outside the gene matches: 9. CDR1 and CDR2 from the germline V gene are MNHEY and SVGAGI. The CDR3, as DNA: TGTGCCAGCAGTCCCGACAGGGTCCAGGCCCAGCATTTT. This translates into CASSPDRVQAQHF.

The J gene is TRBJ1-2, the V gene TRBV5-1; D might be TRBD1 (5 bases). The CDR3 is 14 amino acids. Deletions cut 0 bases from V and 0 bases from J, with 6 bases between. CDR1 and CDR2 (germline): SGHRS, YFSETQ. The CDR3 sequence: CASSLGQSNYGYTF. The CDR3 DNA is TGCGCCAGCAGCTTGGGACAGTCTAACTATGGCTACACCTTC.

The chain is built from TRBV3-1 (or the pseudogene TRBV3-2) and TRBJ2-7, with D hard to call. The V and J ends lost 3 bases and 3 bases respectively, with 9 bases between them. From germline, CDR1 is LGHDT and CDR2 YNNKEL (reference sequence). The length of the CDR3 is 13 residues. The chain's CDR3 is CASSQGTYYEQYF. DNA of the CDR3: TGTGCCAGCAGCCAGGGCACCTACTACGAGCAGTACTTC.